A single sample gave rise to the 4 T cell receptor beta chains below, sequenced in a study of shared clonotypes between healthy human individuals. The method was immunoSEQ multiplex PCR; TCRdb's version includes in-frame clones alone and lacks a portion of them. Seen here are 2 million to 2.5 million clones, approximately 93% observed once, and the top ten hold 0.39%. The material sequenced was naive CD4+ T cells from PBMCs. Subset defined: CD45RA+ positively selected. Receptors originate from a man aged 18 to 30 in good health. Some clones in this sample may be carry-over from other donors' samples.

This chain connects TRBV2 to TRBJ2-1; 14 bases match TRBD2. Germline trimming cut 5 bases from V and 1 base from J; bases unmatched to any gene: 10. The CDR3 is 19 residues long. Per germline, CDR1 SNHLY and CDR2 FYNNEI. The CDR3 reads CASSPGTSGSGWSYNEQFF. The CDR3 DNA reads TGTGCCAGCAGTCCCGGGACTAGCGGGAGCGGCTGGTCCTACAATGAGCAGTTCTTC.

This chain connects TRBV9 to TRBJ2-1, with 7 bases aligning to TRBD2. J gave up 3 bases and V 0 bases, and 6 bases lay outside the gene matches. Germline-derived CDR1 and CDR2 are SGDLS and YYNGEE. This CDR3 is built from 16 residues. CDR3 amino acids: CASSVAGASGYNEQFF. The CDR3 coding sequence is TGTGCCAGCAGCGTAGCTGGAGCTAGCGGCTACAATGAGCAGTTCTTC.

As concerns this clone: Distinct nucleotide sequences in the sample also encode this CDR3. The chain has TRBV27 and TRBJ1-5; possibly TRBD1 for D (6 bases). Trimming took 3 bases from V and 4 from J, leaving 7 bases between them. Germline V gives CDR1 MNHEY, CDR2 SMNVEV (reference sequence). The CDR3 spans 13 residues. The CDR3 coding sequence is TGTGCCAGCAGTTTGGACAGAAATCAGCCCCAGCATTTT. Its protein product is CASSLDRNQPQHF.

The chain couples TRBV5-1 to TRBJ1-4; 8 nucleotides match TRBD1. Germline values: CDR1 SGHRS, CDR2 YFSETQ. The CDR3 extends over 18 amino acids. V lost 0 bases and J lost 5; bases outside the gene matches: 12. CDR3 loop: CASSLGTTPGQDNEKLFF. The CDR3 nucleotides read TGCGCCAGCAGCTTGGGGACTACCCCGGGACAGGACAATGAAAAACTGTTTTTT.